This TCR beta chain stems from a study of T cell repertoires in cytomegalovirus infection. Study-wide findings and caveats: CMV carriers with the relevant HLA were identified by cumulative public TCR beta family frequency. HLA-C-restricted TCR beta clonotypes specific for CMV led the ex vivo response.

In this sample, this clonotype turned up a few times. Its specificity is unknown. CDR1 and CDR2 from the germline V gene are SNHLY and FYNNEI. The V gene end was trimmed by 5 bases and the J gene end by 0 bases; junction bases not matched to a gene: 7. This CDR3 spans 16 amino acids. TCRdb recomputed calls from the reads with MiXCR, one row per CDR3 protein. The sample lists approximately 310,000 distinct CDR3 sequences, roughly 25% seen once, with 13% in the top ten. The rearrangement joins TRBV2 to TRBJ2-1; 7 bases agree with TRBD2. This TCR was sampled from a human donor in good health (CMV status not recorded). Some clones in this sample may be carry-over from other donors' samples. The material sequenced was cultured PBMCs, taken from culture after CMV antigen stimulation. The DNA of the CDR3 is TGTGCCAGCAGTCCGACGACTAGCCTCTCCTACAATGAGCAGTTCTTC. Translation gives CASSPTTSLSYNEQFF.